This TCR beta chain was recorded in a study of identical twins. Study-level results: Fewer insertions marked abundant cord blood beta clonotypes; young adult naive trended weakly, memory not at all.

In this sample, this clonotype turned up a few times. Antigen unknown. TCRdb itself ran the 5' RACE reads through MiXCR, one entry per CDR3 protein. The sample yields 300,000 to 350,000 distinct CDR3 sequences, 9% to 15% seen once. CDR1 and CDR2 from the germline V gene are ENHRY and SYGVKD. This CDR3 contains 12 residues. Trimming stripped 3 bases from V and 6 bases from J, with 9 bases between. The donors were all healthy and Caucasian. These data were also reused for a study on yellow fever vaccine responses in identical twins.

The V gene is TRBV10-3, the J gene TRBJ2-7; no clear D gene. Sequenced material: CD8+ T cells sorted from blood. The sequence derives from a woman aged 18-30 years in good health. The CDR3 reads CAISEPFGEQYF. The CDR3 DNA sequence: TGTGCCATCAGTGAACCCTTCGGCGAGCAGTACTTC.